This T cell receptor beta chain was sequenced during a study of cytomegalovirus exposure and HLA in healthy donors. Use of 60 Vbeta and 13 Jbeta primers characterized the PCR. Sequencing was performed with immunoSEQ multiplex PCR; in TCRdb, only in-frame clones are kept and a portion is missing. The sample lists around 100,000 clones; 80% to 90% were seen once. CDR1 and CDR2 (germline): SEHNR, FQNEAQ (reference sequence). J gave up 3 bases and V 5 bases, and 7 bases lay outside the gene matches. The CDR3 totals 15 residues. Concerning this clone: Its antigen is still unknown.

General study results and limits: With DRB1 most and HLA-C fewest, TCR association rates differed between HLA loci in a later analysis. TCR beta V segments were, for the most part, productive about 87% or about 30% of the time in an earlier analysis. Roughly uniform sequencing depth across donors was assumed, possibly incorrectly.

The chain combines TRBV7-9 with TRBJ2-3, with TRBD1 identical over 8 bases. The TCR comes from a woman aged 18 to 35 in good health and CMV-seropositive. The sample taken for sequencing was PBMCs. CDR3 loop: CASSQRQGKTDTQYF. The CDR3 DNA reads TGTGCCAGCAGCCAACGACAGGGGAAGACAGATACGCAGTATTTT.